This note documents a single TCR beta chain sequence. The antigen is unknown. This sample was included in a study of OX40 agonist ivuxolimab in advanced cancers. Study as a whole: Dose-escalation patients suffered from hepatocellular carcinoma, melanoma, renal cell or head and neck cancer. Three patients had partial responses: one hepatocellular carcinoma, two cutaneous melanoma.

Regarding the study as a whole: Among some nonresponders, normalized T-cell clonal expansion was also low.

The assay was immunoSEQ multiplex PCR, and TCRdb's table has in-frame clones only and misses some. Found here are under 70,000 clones, roughly 81% of them singletons; the top ten hold 2% to 2.5%. The sequencing here drew on CD4+ or CD8+ T cells sorted from blood, taken in a trial of the OX40 agonist ivuxolimab. This TCR was recovered from an adult with an advanced solid tumor such as melanoma, head and neck, liver or kidney cancer.

The chain's CDR3 is CASSVGTTRSGELFF. The CDR3 DNA follows: TGTGCCAGCAGCGTAGGGACTACAAGGTCCGGGGAGCTGTTTTTT. The rearrangement links TRBV9 to TRBJ2-2, with D tentatively TRBD2 (6 bases). In germline, CDR1 is SGDLS, CDR2 YYNGEE. V lost 0 bases and J 6 bases, leaving 12 bases between the germline ends. The CDR3 totals 15 residues.